What follows describes a single T cell receptor (beta chain). What it recognizes is unknown. The data belong to a study of beta chain features in type 1 diabetes. Study in general: Patients and healthy donors were similar in age, gender and cell yields.

This CDR3 has 13 amino acids. Between the trimmed V and J ends, which lost 4 bases and 4 bases, there was a span of 8 bases. The V gene's germline CDR1 is ENHRY and CDR2 SYGVKD. Whole-study findings and limits: The study found that naive, central memory and Treg TCRB repertoires appeared more similar in patients than in healthy donors. A moderate, significant TCRB CDR3 shortening appeared in type 1 diabetes across four CD4+ subsets.

Isolated RNA was reverse transcribed in full, so expressed TCRB transcripts were sequenced. Mean read depth for naive, central memory and regulatory T cell samples was 3.5 million or so reads. Here immunoSEQ multiplex PCR was the method, and the copy in TCRdb shows in-frame clones only, minus some. Found here are around 190,000 clones, less than 15% of them singletons; the top ten hold 0.62%. Sequenced input: central memory CD4+ T cells from blood. This receptor was taken from a young woman in good health. V and J are TRBV10-3 and TRBJ1-5, with D unclear. The CDR3 region has the DNA TGTGCCATCAGTGGGACTGGTAATCAGCCCCAGCATTTT. Translating gives CAISGTGNQPQHF.